Listed below are T cell receptor beta chains from one sample, sequenced in a study of blood T cell repertoires in COVID-19. The data were produced by immunoSEQ multiplex PCR, yet TCRdb's version contains in-frame clones alone and is incomplete. The repertoire holds 90,000 to 120,000 clones, with 80% to 90% as singletons. The sample comprised peripheral blood. These receptors were collected from an elderly woman with acute or convalescent COVID-19. The CDR3 runs from the conserved cysteine through the conserved F or W. The D gene is left open where the match is weak. The size entry is marked missing in some rows and otherwise reads once, few, many or a size class.

D | J | size | V | CDR3 | DNA
- | TRBJ2-5 | - | TRBV5-1 | CASSSSGTGQETQYF | TGCGCCAGCAGCTCGTCCGGTACAGGGCAAGAGACCCAGTACTTC
- | TRBJ2-1 | - | TRBV11-2 | CASSRTGIILLNEQFF | TGTGCCAGCAGCCGTACAGGGATTATTTTACTCAATGAGCAGTTCTTC
- | TRBJ1-1 | - | TRBV2 | CASGRAGNTEAFF | TGTGCCAGCGGGAGGGCCGGGAACACTGAAGCTTTCTTT
- | TRBJ2-5 | once | TRBV4-2 | CASSQEHLGRGQETQYF | TGTGCCAGCAGCCAAGAACACCTCGGGCGGGGTCAAGAGACCCAGTACTTC
- | TRBJ2-5 | - | TRBV19 | CASSDWGRVTQYF | TGTGCCAGTAGTGACTGGGGGCGTGTGACCCAGTACTTC
- | TRBJ1-4 | - | TRBV3-1/TRBV3-2 | CASSQAGQSGEKLFF | TGTGCCAGCAGCCAAGCTGGTCAGTCGGGTGAAAAACTGTTTTTT
- | TRBJ2-3 | - | TRBV11-2 | CASSPTGRATDTQYF | TGTGCCAGCAGCCCCACAGGGAGGGCCACAGATACGCAGTATTTT
TRBD2 | TRBJ2-3 | few | TRBV9 | CASSPRGLAGGDTQYF | TGTGCCAGCAGCCCTCGGGGACTAGCGGGGGGAGATACGCAGTATTTT
- | TRBJ1-4 | - | TRBV18 | CASSSFRGWSEKLFF | TGTGCCAGCTCATCATTCAGGGGTTGGAGTGAAAAACTGTTTTTT
- | TRBJ2-1 | - | TRBV9 | CASSTTAAGSYNEQFF | TGTGCCAGCAGCACGACCGCGGCGGGCTCCTACAATGAGCAGTTCTTC
TRBD1 | TRBJ1-5 | - | TRBV10-2 | CASSVTGGGQPQHF | TGCGCCAGCAGCGTGACAGGGGGCGGTCAGCCCCAGCATTTT
- | TRBJ2-3 | - | TRBV19 | CASSSTRISGTDTQYF | TGTGCCAGTAGCTCGACTAGAATCTCTGGCACAGATACGCAGTATTTT
- | TRBJ1-2 | few | TRBV28 | CASSGVNYGYTF | TGTGCCAGCAGTGGAGTTAACTATGGCTACACCTTC
- | TRBJ1-3 | - | TRBV24-1 | CATSDIRDSGNTIYF | TGTGCCACCAGTGACATAAGAGACTCTGGAAACACCATATATTTT
TRBD1 | TRBJ2-7 | - | TRBV6-1 | CASSAQPGQGSYEQYF | TGTGCCAGCAGTGCGCAGCCGGGACAGGGCTCCTACGAGCAGTACTTC
- | TRBJ1-1 | - | TRBV7-2 | CASSPVGWQGNTEAFF | TGTGCCAGCAGCCCAGTAGGCTGGCAGGGCAACACTGAAGCTTTCTTT
TRBD1 | TRBJ1-1 | - | TRBV2 | CASNRDRILNTEAFF | TGTGCCAGTAACCGGGACAGAATATTGAACACTGAAGCTTTCTTT
TRBD1 | TRBJ2-7 | - | TRBV28 | CASRAGGSYEQYF | TGTGCCAGCCGGGCAGGGGGCTCCTACGAGCAGTACTTC
- | TRBJ2-7 | - | TRBV7-2 | CASSLGGVGTYEQYF | TGTGCCAGCAGCTTAGGGGGAGTCGGAACCTACGAGCAGTACTTC
TRBD2 | TRBJ2-3 | - | TRBV7-6 | CASSFQAGGTGDTQYF | TGTGCCAGCAGCTTTCAAGCGGGGGGGACGGGAGATACGCAGTATTTT
- | TRBJ2-2 | - | TRBV7-9 | CASSSSGLLAGELFF | TGTGCCAGCAGCTCCAGTGGGCTTCTTGCCGGGGAGCTGTTTTTT
TRBD1 | TRBJ1-2 | - | TRBV6-5 | CASSRDRGPGYTF | TGTGCCAGCAGCCGGGACAGGGGTCCTGGCTACACCTTC
- | TRBJ2-5 | - | TRBV5-4 | CASSLSGTGTQETQYF | TGTGCCAGCAGCTTGTCAGGAACAGGGACGCAAGAGACCCAGTACTTC
TRBD1 | TRBJ2-3 | - | TRBV24-1 | CATSDLTGADTQYF | TGTGCCACCAGTGATTTAACAGGGGCCGATACGCAGTATTTT
TRBD1 | TRBJ1-6 | - | TRBV27 | CASSYRGLNSPLHF | TGTGCCAGCAGTTACAGGGGGTTGAATTCACCCCTCCACTTT
- | TRBJ1-4 | - | TRBV6-1 | CASSEGQGGEKLFF | TGTGCCAGCAGTGAAGGTCAGGGCGGTGAAAAACTGTTTTTT
- | TRBJ1-2 | - | TRBV10-3 | CAISEWTDYGYTF | TGTGCCATCAGTGAGTGGACAGACTATGGCTACACCTTC
TRBD1 | TRBJ1-2 | - | TRBV7-8 | CASSLAGQGINGYTF | TGTGCCAGCAGCTTAGCGGGACAGGGTATTAATGGCTACACCTTC
- | TRBJ2-4 | - | TRBV14 | CASSQAGLLTKNIQYF | TGTGCCAGCAGCCAAGCAGGACTTCTCACCAAAAACATTCAGTACTTC
TRBD1 | TRBJ1-2 | few | TRBV29-1 | CSAGDRGVVYGYTF | TGCAGCGCCGGGGACAGGGGCGTCGTATATGGCTACACCTTC
- | TRBJ1-6 | - | TRBV28 | CASKSRVDSPLHF | TGTGCCAGCAAGTCCCGGGTGGATTCACCCCTCCACTTT
- | TRBJ1-2 | - | TRBV19 | CASREGGGNYGYTF | TGTGCCAGTAGGGAAGGTGGAGGGAACTATGGCTACACCTTC
- | TRBJ2-1 | - | TRBV9 | CASSPYYNEQFF | TGTGCCAGCAGCCCCTACTACAATGAGCAGTTCTTC
- | TRBJ1-2 | few | TRBV6-5 | CASRTGLYGYTF | TGTGCCAGCAGGACAGGTCTCTATGGCTACACCTTC
TRBD2 | TRBJ2-7 | - | TRBV3-1/TRBV3-2 | CASSLLAGGPGYEQYF | TGTGCCAGCAGTCTACTAGCGGGGGGGCCGGGATACGAGCAGTACTTC
TRBD2 | TRBJ2-1 | - | TRBV3-1/TRBV3-2 | CASSLASGAYNEQFF | TGTGCCAGCAGCCTCGCCAGCGGGGCCTACAATGAGCAGTTCTTC
- | TRBJ2-3 | once | TRBV6-2/TRBV6-3 | CASSPRADTQYF | TGTGCCAGCAGTCCCAGGGCAGATACGCAGTATTTT
- | TRBJ2-7 | once | TRBV7-9 | CASSLNSYEQYF | TGTGCCAGCAGCTTGAATAGTTACGAGCAGTACTTC
TRBD1 | TRBJ2-2 | few | TRBV29-1 | CSVVGQGPGELFF | TGCAGCGTTGTCGGACAGGGTCCTGGGGAGCTGTTTTTT
- | TRBJ1-2 | - | TRBV6-5 | CASSYLQGDGYTF | TGTGCCAGCAGTTATTTACAGGGCGATGGCTACACCTTC
- | TRBJ1-2 | - | TRBV4-1 | CASSQGFVRRQLDYGYTF | TGCGCCAGCAGCCAAGGATTCGTGCGGCGACAGCTAGACTATGGCTACACCTTC
TRBD1 | TRBJ1-6 | - | TRBV3-1/TRBV3-2 | CASTHKGQGNSPLHF | TGTGCCAGCACCCATAAAGGACAGGGGAATTCACCCCTCCACTTT
TRBD1 | TRBJ1-1 | once | TRBV7-9 | CASRDRVGYTEAFF | TGTGCCAGCAGGGACAGGGTAGGGTACACTGAAGCTTTCTTT
TRBD1 | TRBJ1-3 | few | TRBV6-1 | CASSGTGEFAGNTIYF | TGTGCCAGCAGTGGAACAGGGGAGTTCGCTGGAAACACCATATATTTT
- | TRBJ2-3 | - | TRBV5-1 | CASSLASGSTDTQYF | TGCGCCAGCAGCTTGGCCAGCGGCAGCACAGATACGCAGTATTTT
- | TRBJ2-5 | - | TRBV7-9 | CASSLSRGGETQYF | TGTGCCAGCAGCTTATCTAGGGGAGGAGAGACCCAGTACTTC
- | TRBJ1-5 | few | TRBV19 | CASSIGQGTFINQPQHF | TGTGCCAGTAGTATCGGCCAAGGGACATTCATCAATCAGCCCCAGCATTTT
- | TRBJ2-7 | - | TRBV3-1/TRBV3-2 | CASSQGTGLNYEQYF | TGTGCCAGCAGCCAAGGAACAGGGCTAAACTACGAGCAGTACTTC
- | TRBJ2-5 | - | TRBV5-1 | CASSLDRVYETQYF | TGCGCCAGCAGCTTGGACAGGGTTTACGAGACCCAGTACTTC
- | TRBJ1-6 | few | TRBV15 | CATSRDLAATGKYNSPLHF | TGTGCCACCAGCAGAGATCTTGCTGCTACAGGGAAATATAATTCACCCCTCCACTTT